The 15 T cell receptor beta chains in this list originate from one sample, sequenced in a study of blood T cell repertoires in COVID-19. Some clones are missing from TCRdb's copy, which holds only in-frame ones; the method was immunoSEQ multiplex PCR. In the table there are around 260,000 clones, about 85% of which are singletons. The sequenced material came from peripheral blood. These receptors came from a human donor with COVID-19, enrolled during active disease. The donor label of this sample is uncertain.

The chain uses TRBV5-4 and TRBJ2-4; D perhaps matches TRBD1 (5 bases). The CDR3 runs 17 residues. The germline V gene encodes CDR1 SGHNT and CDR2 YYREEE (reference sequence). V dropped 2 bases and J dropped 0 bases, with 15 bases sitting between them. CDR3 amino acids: CASSFPDSRVAKNIQYF. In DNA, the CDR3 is TGTGCCAGCAGCTTCCCCGACTCCAGGGTAGCCAAAAACATTCAGTACTTC.

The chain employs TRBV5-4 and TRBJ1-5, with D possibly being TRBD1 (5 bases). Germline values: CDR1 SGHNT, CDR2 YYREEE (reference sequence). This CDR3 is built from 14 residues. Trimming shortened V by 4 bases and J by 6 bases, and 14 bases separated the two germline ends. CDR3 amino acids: CASSDQGGSQPQHF. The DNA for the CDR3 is TGTGCCAGCAGCGATCAGGGAGGGAGTCAGCCCCAGCATTTT.

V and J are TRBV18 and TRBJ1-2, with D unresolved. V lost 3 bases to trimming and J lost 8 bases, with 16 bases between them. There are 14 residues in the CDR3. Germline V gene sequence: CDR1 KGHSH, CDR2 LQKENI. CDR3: CASSPSGTNRGYTF. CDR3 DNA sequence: TGTGCCAGCTCACCTTCGGGTACGAATCGCGGCTACACCTTC.

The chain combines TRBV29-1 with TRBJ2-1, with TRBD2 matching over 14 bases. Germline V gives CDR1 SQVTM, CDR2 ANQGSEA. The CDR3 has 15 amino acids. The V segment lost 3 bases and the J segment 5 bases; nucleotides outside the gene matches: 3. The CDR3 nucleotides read TGCAGCGTTGATCCGGGACTAGCGGGAGACAATGAGCAGTTCTTC. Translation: CSVDPGLAGDNEQFF.

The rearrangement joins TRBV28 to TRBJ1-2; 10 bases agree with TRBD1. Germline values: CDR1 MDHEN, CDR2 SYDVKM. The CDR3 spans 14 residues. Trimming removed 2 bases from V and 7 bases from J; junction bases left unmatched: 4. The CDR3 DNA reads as TGTGCCAGCAGTTTAGGACAGGGGGTCTTTGGCTACACCTTC. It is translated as CASSLGQGVFGYTF.

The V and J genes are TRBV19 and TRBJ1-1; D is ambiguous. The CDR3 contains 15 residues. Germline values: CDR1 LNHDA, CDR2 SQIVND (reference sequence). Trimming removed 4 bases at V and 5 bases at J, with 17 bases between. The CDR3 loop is CASSTRWRVDTEAFF. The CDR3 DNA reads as TGTGCCAGTAGTACTCGTTGGAGGGTGGATACTGAAGCTTTCTTT.

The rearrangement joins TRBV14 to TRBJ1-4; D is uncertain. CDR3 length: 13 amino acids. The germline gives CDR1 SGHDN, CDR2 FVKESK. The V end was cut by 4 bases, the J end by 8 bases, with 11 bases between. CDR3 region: CASSPKFREKLFF. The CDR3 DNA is TGTGCCAGCAGCCCGAAGTTCCGGGAAAAACTGTTTTTT.

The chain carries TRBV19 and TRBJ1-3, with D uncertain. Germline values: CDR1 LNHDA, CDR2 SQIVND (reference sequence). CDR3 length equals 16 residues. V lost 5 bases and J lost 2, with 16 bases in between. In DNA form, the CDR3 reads TGTGCCAGTAGTCTCAACGCCGTCGGGGCTGGAAACACCATATATTTT. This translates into CASSLNAVGAGNTIYF.

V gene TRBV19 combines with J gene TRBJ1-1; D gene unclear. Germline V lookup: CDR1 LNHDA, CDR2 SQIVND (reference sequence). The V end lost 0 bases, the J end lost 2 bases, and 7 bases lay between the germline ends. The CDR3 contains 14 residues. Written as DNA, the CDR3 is TGTGCCAGTAGTATAGATGTGAGTAACACTGAAGCTTTCTTT. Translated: CASSIDVSNTEAFF.

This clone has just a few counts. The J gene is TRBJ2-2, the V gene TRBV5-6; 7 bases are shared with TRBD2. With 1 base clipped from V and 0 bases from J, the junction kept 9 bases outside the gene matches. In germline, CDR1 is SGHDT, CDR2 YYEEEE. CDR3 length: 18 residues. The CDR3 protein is CASSLRREFSTNTGELFF. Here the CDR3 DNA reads TGTGCCAGCAGCTTGCGGCGGGAGTTCAGTACGAACACCGGGGAGCTGTTTTTT.

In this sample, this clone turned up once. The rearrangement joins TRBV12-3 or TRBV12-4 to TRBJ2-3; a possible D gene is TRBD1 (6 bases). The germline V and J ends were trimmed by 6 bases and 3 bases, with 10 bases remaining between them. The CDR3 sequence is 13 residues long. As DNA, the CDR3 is TGTGCCAGCAGGGCACAGGGTACAGATACGCAGTATTTT. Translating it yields CASRAQGTDTQYF.

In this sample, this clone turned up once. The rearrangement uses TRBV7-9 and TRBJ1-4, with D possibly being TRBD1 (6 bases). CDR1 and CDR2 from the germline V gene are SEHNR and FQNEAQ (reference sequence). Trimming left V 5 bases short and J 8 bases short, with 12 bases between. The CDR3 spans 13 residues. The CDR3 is CASSRRTAEKLFF. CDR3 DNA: TGTGCCAGCAGCCGACGGACAGCCGAAAAACTGTTTTTT.

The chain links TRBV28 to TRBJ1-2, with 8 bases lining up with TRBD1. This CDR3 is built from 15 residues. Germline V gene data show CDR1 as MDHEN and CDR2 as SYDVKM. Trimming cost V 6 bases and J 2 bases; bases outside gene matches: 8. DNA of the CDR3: TGTGCCAGCAGAGCGACAGGGGAGGAAAACTATGGCTACACCTTC. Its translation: CASRATGEENYGYTF.

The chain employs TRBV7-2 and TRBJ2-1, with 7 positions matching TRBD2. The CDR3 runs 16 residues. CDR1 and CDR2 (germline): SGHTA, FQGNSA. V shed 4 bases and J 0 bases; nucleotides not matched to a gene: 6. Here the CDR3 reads CASSSSRGSSYNEQFF. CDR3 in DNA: TGTGCCAGCAGCTCCTCTCGCGGGAGCTCCTACAATGAGCAGTTCTTC.

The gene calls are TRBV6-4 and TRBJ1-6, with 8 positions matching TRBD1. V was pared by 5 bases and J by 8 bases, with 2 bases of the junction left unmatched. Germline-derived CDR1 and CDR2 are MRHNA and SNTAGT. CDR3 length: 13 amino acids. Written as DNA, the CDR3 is TGTGCCAGCAGTCAGGACAGGGATTCACCCCTCCACTTT. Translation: CASSQDRDSPLHF.